This T cell receptor (beta chain) came from a study of PD-1 blockade in classical Hodgkin lymphoma. Whole-study findings and limits: Anyone who began nivolumab under 1 year after ASCT was excluded.

Every patient relapsed after autologous stem cell transplantation, and brentuximab vedotin exposure varied. The germline V gene encodes CDR1 SGDLS and CDR2 YYNGEE. V was clipped by 2 bases and J by 3 bases, with 7 bases between them. The CDR3 spans 13 residues. Only in-frame clones appear in the TCRdb table, and some are missing; sequencing was by immunoSEQ multiplex PCR. The repertoire holds around 11,000 clones, 70% to 85% seen once, with 4.5% to 7% in the top ten. With regard to this clone: No antigen is known for it.

The material sequenced was peripheral blood mononuclear cells (PBMCs), taken before the second cycle of nivolumab. This chain connects TRBV9 to TRBJ2-3; D call uncertain. The sequence was obtained from a human donor with classical Hodgkin lymphoma. In DNA, the CDR3 is TGTGCCAGCAGCGTTTTCAGGACAGATACGCAGTATTTT. Amino acids: CASSVFRTDTQYF.